This TCR beta chain was identified in a study of shared clonotypes between healthy human individuals. TCRdb keeps only in-frame clones here, not all; method: immunoSEQ multiplex PCR. The table lists some 1,900,000 clones, about 95% of them singletons. The CDR3 contains 15 residues. V shed 1 base, J shed 3 bases, and the junction held 3 bases outside the gene matches. Per the germline V gene, CDR1 is SGHRS and CDR2 is YFSETQ. As for this clone: The sample carries other DNA sequences with the same CDR3.

CD45RO-negative, CCR7-selected cells formed the naive CD8 fraction, which excluded terminally differentiated effector memory CD45RA+ cells. None of the donors, who were healthy HIV-negative adults, had recently had acute infections or vaccinations. The rearrangement uses TRBV5-1 and TRBJ2-1, with 8 bases aligning to TRBD2. The receptor comes from a man aged 18 to 35 in good health. Sequencing was done on a sample of naive CD8+ T cells sorted from blood. The CDR3 protein is CASSLSSGLYNEQFF. The DNA of the CDR3 is TGCGCCAGCAGCTTGTCTAGCGGGCTCTACAATGAGCAGTTCTTC.